Sequencing of this TCR beta chain was carried out in a study of metastatic and nonmetastatic thyroid tumors. Study context: Thyroid patients, malignant and benign, had repertoires compared across blood and tumor or nodule tissue. Study-wide results and caveats: Malignant tumors reportedly showed significantly higher TCR beta diversity than benign nodules in both blood and tumor.

Germline lookup yields CDR1 MGHRA and CDR2 YSYEKL. The CDR3 sequence is 14 residues long. V was cut by 0 bases and J by 0 bases, with 5 bases left in between. In the study's own analysis: Construction of a distant-metastasis classifier for papillary thyroid cancer relied on CDR3 differences across clinicopathological groups. TCRdb redid the clone calls on the PCR reads using MiXCR. TCRdb, rather than the study authors, made the V and J calls. This table holds roughly 17,000 clones, less than 30% found once. Each patient came to thyroid surgery without any prior treatment (of any kind). This clone came up many times. Its target is not known.

This TCR came from a male donor with papillary thyroid cancer or a benign thyroid nodule (not recorded which). Some clones in this sample may be carry-over from other donors' samples. This chain links TRBV4-1 with TRBJ1-1, with unresolved D. The sequenced sample consisted of tumor tissue. Here the CDR3 reads CASSQESLNTEAFF. CDR3 in DNA: TGCGCCAGCAGCCAAGAGTCGTTGAACACTGAAGCTTTCTTT.